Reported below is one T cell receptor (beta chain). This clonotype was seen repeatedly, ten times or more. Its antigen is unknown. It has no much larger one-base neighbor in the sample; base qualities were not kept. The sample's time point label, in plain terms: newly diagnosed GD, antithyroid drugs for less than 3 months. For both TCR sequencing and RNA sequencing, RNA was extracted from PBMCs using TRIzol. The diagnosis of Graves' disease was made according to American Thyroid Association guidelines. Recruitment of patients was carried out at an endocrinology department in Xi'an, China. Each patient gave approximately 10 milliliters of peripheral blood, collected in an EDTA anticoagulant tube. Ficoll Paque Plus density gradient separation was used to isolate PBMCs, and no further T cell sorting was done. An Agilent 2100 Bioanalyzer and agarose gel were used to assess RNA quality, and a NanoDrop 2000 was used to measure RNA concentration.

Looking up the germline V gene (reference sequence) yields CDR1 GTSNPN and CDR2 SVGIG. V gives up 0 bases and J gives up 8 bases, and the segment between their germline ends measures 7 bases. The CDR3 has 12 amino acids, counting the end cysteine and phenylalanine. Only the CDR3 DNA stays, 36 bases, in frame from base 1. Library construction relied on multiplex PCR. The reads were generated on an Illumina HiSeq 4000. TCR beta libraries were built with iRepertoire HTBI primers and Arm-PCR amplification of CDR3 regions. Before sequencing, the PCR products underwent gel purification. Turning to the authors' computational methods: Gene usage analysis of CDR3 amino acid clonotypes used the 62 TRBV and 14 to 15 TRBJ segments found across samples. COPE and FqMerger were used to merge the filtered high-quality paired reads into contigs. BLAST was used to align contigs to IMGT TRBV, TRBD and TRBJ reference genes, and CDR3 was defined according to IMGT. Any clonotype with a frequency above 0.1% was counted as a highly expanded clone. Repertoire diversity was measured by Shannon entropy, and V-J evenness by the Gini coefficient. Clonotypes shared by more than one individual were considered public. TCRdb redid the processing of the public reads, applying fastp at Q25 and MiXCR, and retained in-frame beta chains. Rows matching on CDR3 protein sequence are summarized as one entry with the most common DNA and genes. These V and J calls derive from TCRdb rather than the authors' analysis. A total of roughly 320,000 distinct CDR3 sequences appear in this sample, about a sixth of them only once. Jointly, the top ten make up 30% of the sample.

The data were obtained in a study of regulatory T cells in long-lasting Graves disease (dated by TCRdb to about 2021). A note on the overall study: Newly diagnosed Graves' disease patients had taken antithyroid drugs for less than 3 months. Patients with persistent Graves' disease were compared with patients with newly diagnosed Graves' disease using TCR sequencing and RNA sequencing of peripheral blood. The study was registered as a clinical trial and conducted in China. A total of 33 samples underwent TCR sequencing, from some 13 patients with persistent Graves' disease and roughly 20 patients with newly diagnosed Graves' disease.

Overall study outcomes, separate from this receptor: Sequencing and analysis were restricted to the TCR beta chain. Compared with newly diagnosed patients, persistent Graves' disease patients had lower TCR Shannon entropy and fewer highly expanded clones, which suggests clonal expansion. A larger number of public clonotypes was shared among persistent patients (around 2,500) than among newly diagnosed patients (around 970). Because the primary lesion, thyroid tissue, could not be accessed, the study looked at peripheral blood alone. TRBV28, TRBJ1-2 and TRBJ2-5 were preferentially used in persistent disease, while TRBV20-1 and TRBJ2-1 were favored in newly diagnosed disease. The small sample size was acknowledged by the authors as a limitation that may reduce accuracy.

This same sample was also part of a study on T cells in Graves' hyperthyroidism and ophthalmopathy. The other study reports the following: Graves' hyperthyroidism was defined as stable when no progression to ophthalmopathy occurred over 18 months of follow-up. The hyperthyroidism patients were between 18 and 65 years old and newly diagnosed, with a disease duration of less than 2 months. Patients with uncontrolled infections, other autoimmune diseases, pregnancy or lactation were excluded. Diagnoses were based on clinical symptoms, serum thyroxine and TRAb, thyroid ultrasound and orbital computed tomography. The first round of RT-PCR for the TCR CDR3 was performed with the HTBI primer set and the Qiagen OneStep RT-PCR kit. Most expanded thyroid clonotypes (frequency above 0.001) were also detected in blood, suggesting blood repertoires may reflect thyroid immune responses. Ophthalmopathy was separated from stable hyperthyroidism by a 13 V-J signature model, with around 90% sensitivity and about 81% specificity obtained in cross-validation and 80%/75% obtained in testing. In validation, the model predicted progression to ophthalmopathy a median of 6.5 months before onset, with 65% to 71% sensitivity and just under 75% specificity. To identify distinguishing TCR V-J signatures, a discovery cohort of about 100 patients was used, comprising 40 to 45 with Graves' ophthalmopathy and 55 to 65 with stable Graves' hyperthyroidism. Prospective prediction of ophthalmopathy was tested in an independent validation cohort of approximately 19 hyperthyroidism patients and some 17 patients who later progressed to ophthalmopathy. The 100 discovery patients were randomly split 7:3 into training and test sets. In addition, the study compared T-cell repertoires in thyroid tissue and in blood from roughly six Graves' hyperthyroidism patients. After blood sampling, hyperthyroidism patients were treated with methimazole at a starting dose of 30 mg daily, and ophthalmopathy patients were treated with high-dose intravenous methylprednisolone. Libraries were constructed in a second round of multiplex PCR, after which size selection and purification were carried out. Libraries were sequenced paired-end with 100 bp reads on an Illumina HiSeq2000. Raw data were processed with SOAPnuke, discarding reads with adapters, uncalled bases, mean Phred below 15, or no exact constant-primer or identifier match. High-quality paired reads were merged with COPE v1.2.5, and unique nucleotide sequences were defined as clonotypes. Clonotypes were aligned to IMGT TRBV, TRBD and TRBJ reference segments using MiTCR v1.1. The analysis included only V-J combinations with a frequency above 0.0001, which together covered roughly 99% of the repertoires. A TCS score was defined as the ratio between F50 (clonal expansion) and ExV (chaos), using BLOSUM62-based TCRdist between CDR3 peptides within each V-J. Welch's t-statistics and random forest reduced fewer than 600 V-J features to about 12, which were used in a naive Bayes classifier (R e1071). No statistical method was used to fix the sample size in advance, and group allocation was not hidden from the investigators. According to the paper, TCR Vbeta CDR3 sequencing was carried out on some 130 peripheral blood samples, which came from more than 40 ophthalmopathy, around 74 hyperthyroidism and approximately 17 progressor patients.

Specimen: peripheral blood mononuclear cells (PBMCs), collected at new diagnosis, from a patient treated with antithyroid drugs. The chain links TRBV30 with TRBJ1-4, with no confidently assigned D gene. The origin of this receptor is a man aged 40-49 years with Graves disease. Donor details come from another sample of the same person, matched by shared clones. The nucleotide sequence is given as TGTGCCTGGAGTGTAGGAGGGGAAAAACTGTTTTTT. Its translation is CAWSVGGEKLFF. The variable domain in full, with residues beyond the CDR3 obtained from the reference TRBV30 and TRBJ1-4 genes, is SQTIHQWPATLVQPVGSPLSLECTVEGTSNPNLYWYRQAAGRGLQLLFYSVGIGQISSEVPQNLSASRPQDRQFILSSKKLLLSDSGFYLCAWSVGGEKLFFGSGTQLSVL.